The rows below give T cell receptor beta chains drawn from one sample of a study of blood T cell repertoires in COVID-19. Sequencing used immunoSEQ multiplex PCR; TCRdb keeps in-frame clones, though not all of them. The table lists hundreds of thousands of clones, nearly 90% of them singletons. The sequenced material came from PBMCs or T cells enriched from blood (not recorded which). The receptor source for this set is a woman younger than 30 with acute COVID-19. CDR3s include the opening cysteine and the closing phenylalanine or tryptophan. The D gene is left open where the match is weak. Clone size, where shown, is once, few, many, or a class for clones that have expanded.

J gene: TRBJ1-2; D gene: .; clone size: .; V gene: TRBV2; CDR3 protein: CASQWAWDGYTF; CDR3 DNA: TGTGCCAGCCAGTGGGCCTGGGATGGCTACACCTTC
J gene: TRBJ1-5; D gene: .; clone size: .; V gene: TRBV19; CDR3 protein: CASIAGGSSFYQPQHF; CDR3 DNA: TGTGCCAGTATCGCGGGGGGCTCGTCATTTTATCAGCCCCAGCATTTT
J gene: TRBJ2-3; D gene: .; clone size: .; V gene: TRBV11-2; CDR3 protein: CASSLVGGAGGTDTQYF; CDR3 DNA: TGTGCCAGCAGCTTAGTGGGCGGGGCTGGGGGGACAGATACGCAGTATTTT
J gene: TRBJ2-1; D gene: .; clone size: once; V gene: TRBV21-1; CDR3 protein: CASSKGCRRTSYNEQFF; CDR3 DNA: TGTGCCAGCAGCAAAGGCTGTAGGAGGACTTCCTACAATGAGCAGTTCTTC
J gene: TRBJ2-3; D gene: .; clone size: .; V gene: TRBV6-2/TRBV6-3; CDR3 protein: CASSPGRDSWPDTQYF; CDR3 DNA: TGTGCCAGCAGTCCGGGCCGGGACTCCTGGCCAGATACGCAGTATTTT
J gene: TRBJ2-2; D gene: .; clone size: .; V gene: TRBV11-1; CDR3 protein: CASSFGDIANTGELFF; CDR3 DNA: TGTGCCAGCAGCTTTGGGGACATCGCGAACACCGGGGAGCTGTTTTTT
J gene: TRBJ2-5; D gene: TRBD2; clone size: .; V gene: TRBV27; CDR3 protein: CASSESGRARETQYF; CDR3 DNA: TGTGCCAGCAGTGAGTCCGGGAGGGCCAGAGAGACCCAGTACTTC
J gene: TRBJ2-1; D gene: .; clone size: .; V gene: TRBV5-1; CDR3 protein: CASSSAVGGSYNEQFF; CDR3 DNA: TGCGCCAGCAGCTCAGCGGTGGGAGGCTCCTACAATGAGCAGTTCTTC
J gene: TRBJ2-4; D gene: .; clone size: .; V gene: TRBV21-1; CDR3 protein: CASSKGRDKNIQYF; CDR3 DNA: TGTGCCAGCAGCAAGGGGCGGGACAAAAACATTCAGTACTTC
J gene: TRBJ1-3; D gene: .; clone size: .; V gene: TRBV7-9; CDR3 protein: CASSSGGTGRTIYF; CDR3 DNA: TGTGCCAGCAGCTCTGGGGGGACCGGACGGACCATATATTTT
J gene: TRBJ1-4; D gene: .; clone size: .; V gene: TRBV6-5; CDR3 protein: CASSRISNEKLFF; CDR3 DNA: TGTGCCAGCAGCCGCATTAGCAATGAAAAACTGTTTTTT
J gene: TRBJ1-5; D gene: .; clone size: .; V gene: TRBV28; CDR3 protein: CASSLLGVTPQHF; CDR3 DNA: TGTGCCAGCAGTTTATTAGGGGTTACGCCCCAGCATTTT
J gene: TRBJ2-1; D gene: TRBD2; clone size: .; V gene: TRBV27; CDR3 protein: CASSQPLAGGPENEQFF; CDR3 DNA: TGTGCCAGCAGTCAACCATTAGCGGGAGGGCCAGAGAATGAGCAGTTCTTC
J gene: TRBJ2-7; D gene: .; clone size: .; V gene: TRBV6-5; CDR3 protein: CASSYWRGTYEQYF; CDR3 DNA: TGTGCCAGCAGTTACTGGAGGGGAACCTACGAGCAGTACTTC
J gene: TRBJ1-2; D gene: .; clone size: .; V gene: TRBV18; CDR3 protein: CASSPWSRLGYGYTF; CDR3 DNA: TGTGCCAGCTCACCATGGAGTAGGTTGGGCTATGGCTACACCTTC
J gene: TRBJ1-2; D gene: TRBD1; clone size: .; V gene: TRBV29-1; CDR3 protein: CRRKTGPRGYTF; CDR3 DNA: TGCCGACGAAAGACAGGGCCCAGGGGCTACACCTTC
J gene: TRBJ1-3; D gene: TRBD1; clone size: .; V gene: TRBV27; CDR3 protein: CATSSLSGTGGNTIYF; CDR3 DNA: TGTGCCACCTCTTCATTATCCGGGACAGGGGGAAACACCATATATTTT
J gene: TRBJ1-5; D gene: .; clone size: few; V gene: TRBV19; CDR3 protein: CASSSATKSNQPQHF; CDR3 DNA: TGTGCCAGTAGTTCGGCCACTAAAAGCAATCAGCCCCAGCATTTT
J gene: TRBJ2-7; D gene: TRBD2; clone size: .; V gene: TRBV11-2; CDR3 protein: CASSFGTSGRRSSYEQYF; CDR3 DNA: TGTGCCAGCAGCTTCGGGACTAGCGGGAGGAGGAGCTCCTACGAGCAGTACTTC
J gene: TRBJ2-5; D gene: TRBD2; clone size: .; V gene: TRBV14; CDR3 protein: CASSQVLAGEETQYF; CDR3 DNA: TGTGCCAGCAGCCAAGTGCTAGCGGGAGAAGAGACCCAGTACTTC
J gene: TRBJ2-1; D gene: TRBD2; clone size: .; V gene: TRBV20-1; CDR3 protein: CSARDGGVQFF; CDR3 DNA: TGCAGTGCTAGAGATGGGGGGGTTCAGTTCTTC
J gene: TRBJ2-3; D gene: TRBD2; clone size: .; V gene: TRBV24-1; CDR3 protein: CATTASGSTDTQYF; CDR3 DNA: TGTGCCACCACGGCTAGCGGTAGCACAGATACGCAGTATTTT
J gene: TRBJ1-2; D gene: .; clone size: .; V gene: TRBV15; CDR3 protein: CATSRGQVYGYTF; CDR3 DNA: TGTGCCACCAGCAGAGGGCAGGTCTATGGCTACACCTTC
J gene: TRBJ2-5; D gene: TRBD2; clone size: .; V gene: TRBV7-9; CDR3 protein: CASSPGLGGETQYF; CDR3 DNA: TGTGCCAGCAGCCCCGGACTAGGTGGGGAGACCCAGTACTTC
J gene: TRBJ2-3; D gene: .; clone size: .; V gene: TRBV19; CDR3 protein: CAISQSGSDTQYF; CDR3 DNA: TGTGCCATCTCCCAAAGCGGGTCAGATACGCAGTATTTT
J gene: TRBJ2-3; D gene: TRBD1; clone size: .; V gene: TRBV28; CDR3 protein: CASSPGQGLTQYF; CDR3 DNA: TGTGCCAGCAGTCCCGGACAGGGTTTGACGCAGTATTTT
J gene: TRBJ1-4; D gene: TRBD1; clone size: .; V gene: TRBV11-2; CDR3 protein: CASSSGQTNEKLFF; CDR3 DNA: TGTGCCAGCAGCTCGGGACAGACTAATGAAAAACTGTTTTTT
J gene: TRBJ1-1; D gene: .; clone size: .; V gene: TRBV5-1; CDR3 protein: CASSLGLRYTEAFF; CDR3 DNA: TGCGCCAGCAGCTTGGGTCTGAGATACACTGAAGCTTTCTTT
J gene: TRBJ2-3; D gene: TRBD1; clone size: once; V gene: TRBV24-1; CDR3 protein: CATSDRDRAADTQYF; CDR3 DNA: TGTGCCACCAGTGACCGGGACAGGGCGGCAGATACGCAGTATTTT
J gene: TRBJ2-1; D gene: .; clone size: .; V gene: TRBV4-2; CDR3 protein: CASSQDRFRIDEQFF; CDR3 DNA: TGTGCCAGCAGCCAAGATCGGTTTCGCATAGATGAGCAGTTCTTC
J gene: TRBJ2-4; D gene: .; clone size: .; V gene: TRBV6-6; CDR3 protein: CASSYEANIQYF; CDR3 DNA: TGTGCCAGCAGTTACGAGGCGAACATTCAGTACTTC
J gene: TRBJ1-1; D gene: .; clone size: once; V gene: TRBV29-1; CDR3 protein: CSATGNTEAFF; CDR3 DNA: TGCAGCGCGACAGGGAACACTGAAGCTTTCTTT
J gene: TRBJ2-3; D gene: TRBD2; clone size: .; V gene: TRBV27; CDR3 protein: CASSLGLAGDTQYF; CDR3 DNA: TGTGCCAGCAGTTTGGGACTAGCGGGGGATACGCAGTATTTT
J gene: TRBJ2-7; D gene: TRBD1; clone size: once; V gene: TRBV28; CDR3 protein: CASRRPGQGSYEQYF; CDR3 DNA: TGTGCCAGCAGGCGGCCGGGACAGGGCTCCTACGAGCAGTACTTC
J gene: TRBJ2-5; D gene: TRBD2; clone size: .; V gene: TRBV7-9; CDR3 protein: CASSPKREGETQYF; CDR3 DNA: TGTGCCAGCAGCCCGAAGCGGGAGGGCGAGACCCAGTACTTC
J gene: TRBJ2-5; D gene: TRBD1; clone size: .; V gene: TRBV5-5; CDR3 protein: CASSLGTGVGETQYF; CDR3 DNA: TGTGCCAGCAGCTTAGGGACAGGGGTTGGAGAGACCCAGTACTTC
J gene: TRBJ1-2; D gene: TRBD1; clone size: .; V gene: TRBV14; CDR3 protein: CASSLGQDGYTF; CDR3 DNA: TGTGCCAGCAGCCTCGGACAGGATGGCTACACCTTC
J gene: TRBJ1-1; D gene: .; clone size: .; V gene: TRBV2; CDR3 protein: CASNQGAEAEAFF; CDR3 DNA: TGTGCCAGCAACCAGGGCGCCGAGGCTGAAGCTTTCTTT
J gene: TRBJ1-2; D gene: .; clone size: .; V gene: TRBV7-8; CDR3 protein: CASSLAGKYGYTF; CDR3 DNA: TGTGCCAGCAGCTTGGCAGGAAAGTATGGCTACACCTTC
J gene: TRBJ2-7; D gene: .; clone size: .; V gene: TRBV11-2; CDR3 protein: CASSLGNTEQYF; CDR3 DNA: TGTGCCAGCAGCTTAGGTAACACCGAGCAGTACTTC
J gene: TRBJ1-1; D gene: .; clone size: .; V gene: TRBV28; CDR3 protein: CASSLSGNTEAFF; CDR3 DNA: TGTGCCAGCAGTTTATCCGGGAACACTGAAGCTTTCTTT
J gene: TRBJ1-3; D gene: .; clone size: .; V gene: TRBV7-9; CDR3 protein: CASSLGGGDTIYF; CDR3 DNA: TGTGCCAGCAGCTTAGGAGGCGGGGACACCATATATTTT
J gene: TRBJ1-4; D gene: TRBD1; clone size: .; V gene: TRBV7-3; CDR3 protein: CASSRGPNEKLFF; CDR3 DNA: TGTGCCAGCAGCAGGGGGCCTAATGAAAAACTGTTTTTT
J gene: TRBJ1-4; D gene: .; clone size: .; V gene: TRBV7-9; CDR3 protein: CASSSLHRAANEKLFF; CDR3 DNA: TGTGCCAGCAGCTCACTCCACAGGGCAGCTAATGAAAAACTGTTTTTT
J gene: TRBJ2-1; D gene: .; clone size: .; V gene: TRBV27; CDR3 protein: CASSPKTGSSNNEQFF; CDR3 DNA: TGTGCCAGCAGTCCAAAGACAGGATCATCTAACAATGAGCAGTTCTTC
J gene: TRBJ2-1; D gene: .; clone size: .; V gene: TRBV28; CDR3 protein: CASSPQSVAEAYNEQFF; CDR3 DNA: TGTGCCAGCAGTCCTCAATCTGTTGCGGAGGCATACAATGAGCAGTTCTTC
J gene: TRBJ2-1; D gene: TRBD1; clone size: .; V gene: TRBV18; CDR3 protein: CASSPRDRGLVGNNEQFF; CDR3 DNA: TGTGCCAGCTCACCCAGGGACAGGGGGCTAGTTGGGAACAATGAGCAGTTCTTC
J gene: TRBJ1-5; D gene: .; clone size: once; V gene: TRBV19; CDR3 protein: CASSEGFGNQPQHF; CDR3 DNA: TGTGCCAGTAGTGAGGGTTTCGGCAATCAGCCCCAGCATTTT
J gene: TRBJ2-5; D gene: TRBD2; clone size: .; V gene: TRBV5-1; CDR3 protein: CASSLLAGGRQETQYF; CDR3 DNA: TGCGCCAGCAGCCTCTTAGCGGGAGGGAGGCAAGAGACCCAGTACTTC
J gene: TRBJ2-5; D gene: TRBD1; clone size: .; V gene: TRBV3-1/TRBV3-2; CDR3 protein: CASSQRTGSMETQYF; CDR3 DNA: TGTGCCAGCAGCCAACGGACAGGGTCAATGGAGACCCAGTACTTC
J gene: TRBJ1-2; D gene: .; clone size: .; V gene: TRBV5-1; CDR3 protein: CASSIRDNGYTF; CDR3 DNA: TGCGCCAGCAGCATCCGGGACAATGGCTACACCTTC
J gene: TRBJ1-5; D gene: .; clone size: few; V gene: TRBV7-9; CDR3 protein: CASSPTGRGGNQPQHF; CDR3 DNA: TGTGCCAGCAGCCCGACGGGACGCGGGGGCAATCAGCCCCAGCATTTT
J gene: TRBJ1-1; D gene: .; clone size: .; V gene: TRBV28; CDR3 protein: CASTSHGSTEAFF; CDR3 DNA: TGTGCCAGCACTTCACATGGGAGCACTGAAGCTTTCTTT
J gene: TRBJ2-5; D gene: .; clone size: .; V gene: TRBV5-1; CDR3 protein: CASSQDTHETQYF; CDR3 DNA: TGCGCCAGCAGCCAGGACACACACGAGACCCAGTACTTC
J gene: TRBJ2-7; D gene: .; clone size: .; V gene: TRBV11-3; CDR3 protein: CASSFFVRARRAEQYF; CDR3 DNA: TGTGCCAGCAGCTTCTTCGTCAGGGCCCGACGGGCCGAGCAGTACTTC
J gene: TRBJ2-2; D gene: TRBD1; clone size: once; V gene: TRBV7-9; CDR3 protein: CASSLTGGIGELFF; CDR3 DNA: TGTGCCAGCAGCTTGACAGGGGGCATCGGGGAGCTGTTTTTT
J gene: TRBJ2-7; D gene: TRBD2; clone size: .; V gene: TRBV28; CDR3 protein: CASSPLAGVGREQYF; CDR3 DNA: TGTGCCAGCAGCCCTCTAGCGGGAGTAGGTCGGGAGCAGTACTTC
J gene: TRBJ2-7; D gene: TRBD2; clone size: .; V gene: TRBV18; CDR3 protein: CASSELAGSAQYF; CDR3 DNA: TGTGCCAGCTCAGAGCTAGCGGGGTCGGCTCAGTACTTC
J gene: TRBJ1-5; D gene: .; clone size: many; V gene: TRBV3-1/TRBV3-2; CDR3 protein: CASSRTGNQPQHF; CDR3 DNA: TGTGCCAGCAGCCGGACAGGCAATCAGCCCCAGCATTTT